By share, the clone carrying this T cell receptor (beta chain) ranks as medium-sized. The antigen is not known. This record belongs to a study of T cell repertoires in aging, cancer and after chemotherapy. Whole-study context: Clear clonal overlap appeared across healthy donor samples taken over several months to years.

Peripheral blood genomic DNA, not sorted cells or RNA, was the template. CDR3 size: 14 residues. V trimming: 5 bases; J trimming: 2 bases; junction bases outside the gene matches: 5. The germline V gene has CDR1 SGHTA and CDR2 FQGNSA. Multiplex touch-down PCR with TRB-A/B primers amplified rearranged V-D-J TRB sequences. One entry per CDR3 protein results from TCRdb running MiXCR on the multiplex PCR reads. The sample holds thousands of distinct CDR3 sequences, approximately 28% seen once. Notes on the study in general: Across the chemotherapy interval, each cancer cohort showed higher median generation probability, suggesting thymic rebound. The repertoire data cannot show anything about immunological memory following chemotherapy. Untreated cancer patients had significantly lower blood TCR diversity than age-matched healthy donors.

Material for sequencing was blood. The rearrangement links TRBV7-2 to TRBJ2-5; 7 bases fit TRBD1. This TCR was recovered from a human donor in good health. The CDR3 reads CASSMGQLQETQYF. The CDR3 DNA reads as TGTGCCAGCAGCATGGGACAGCTTCAAGAGACCCAGTACTTC.